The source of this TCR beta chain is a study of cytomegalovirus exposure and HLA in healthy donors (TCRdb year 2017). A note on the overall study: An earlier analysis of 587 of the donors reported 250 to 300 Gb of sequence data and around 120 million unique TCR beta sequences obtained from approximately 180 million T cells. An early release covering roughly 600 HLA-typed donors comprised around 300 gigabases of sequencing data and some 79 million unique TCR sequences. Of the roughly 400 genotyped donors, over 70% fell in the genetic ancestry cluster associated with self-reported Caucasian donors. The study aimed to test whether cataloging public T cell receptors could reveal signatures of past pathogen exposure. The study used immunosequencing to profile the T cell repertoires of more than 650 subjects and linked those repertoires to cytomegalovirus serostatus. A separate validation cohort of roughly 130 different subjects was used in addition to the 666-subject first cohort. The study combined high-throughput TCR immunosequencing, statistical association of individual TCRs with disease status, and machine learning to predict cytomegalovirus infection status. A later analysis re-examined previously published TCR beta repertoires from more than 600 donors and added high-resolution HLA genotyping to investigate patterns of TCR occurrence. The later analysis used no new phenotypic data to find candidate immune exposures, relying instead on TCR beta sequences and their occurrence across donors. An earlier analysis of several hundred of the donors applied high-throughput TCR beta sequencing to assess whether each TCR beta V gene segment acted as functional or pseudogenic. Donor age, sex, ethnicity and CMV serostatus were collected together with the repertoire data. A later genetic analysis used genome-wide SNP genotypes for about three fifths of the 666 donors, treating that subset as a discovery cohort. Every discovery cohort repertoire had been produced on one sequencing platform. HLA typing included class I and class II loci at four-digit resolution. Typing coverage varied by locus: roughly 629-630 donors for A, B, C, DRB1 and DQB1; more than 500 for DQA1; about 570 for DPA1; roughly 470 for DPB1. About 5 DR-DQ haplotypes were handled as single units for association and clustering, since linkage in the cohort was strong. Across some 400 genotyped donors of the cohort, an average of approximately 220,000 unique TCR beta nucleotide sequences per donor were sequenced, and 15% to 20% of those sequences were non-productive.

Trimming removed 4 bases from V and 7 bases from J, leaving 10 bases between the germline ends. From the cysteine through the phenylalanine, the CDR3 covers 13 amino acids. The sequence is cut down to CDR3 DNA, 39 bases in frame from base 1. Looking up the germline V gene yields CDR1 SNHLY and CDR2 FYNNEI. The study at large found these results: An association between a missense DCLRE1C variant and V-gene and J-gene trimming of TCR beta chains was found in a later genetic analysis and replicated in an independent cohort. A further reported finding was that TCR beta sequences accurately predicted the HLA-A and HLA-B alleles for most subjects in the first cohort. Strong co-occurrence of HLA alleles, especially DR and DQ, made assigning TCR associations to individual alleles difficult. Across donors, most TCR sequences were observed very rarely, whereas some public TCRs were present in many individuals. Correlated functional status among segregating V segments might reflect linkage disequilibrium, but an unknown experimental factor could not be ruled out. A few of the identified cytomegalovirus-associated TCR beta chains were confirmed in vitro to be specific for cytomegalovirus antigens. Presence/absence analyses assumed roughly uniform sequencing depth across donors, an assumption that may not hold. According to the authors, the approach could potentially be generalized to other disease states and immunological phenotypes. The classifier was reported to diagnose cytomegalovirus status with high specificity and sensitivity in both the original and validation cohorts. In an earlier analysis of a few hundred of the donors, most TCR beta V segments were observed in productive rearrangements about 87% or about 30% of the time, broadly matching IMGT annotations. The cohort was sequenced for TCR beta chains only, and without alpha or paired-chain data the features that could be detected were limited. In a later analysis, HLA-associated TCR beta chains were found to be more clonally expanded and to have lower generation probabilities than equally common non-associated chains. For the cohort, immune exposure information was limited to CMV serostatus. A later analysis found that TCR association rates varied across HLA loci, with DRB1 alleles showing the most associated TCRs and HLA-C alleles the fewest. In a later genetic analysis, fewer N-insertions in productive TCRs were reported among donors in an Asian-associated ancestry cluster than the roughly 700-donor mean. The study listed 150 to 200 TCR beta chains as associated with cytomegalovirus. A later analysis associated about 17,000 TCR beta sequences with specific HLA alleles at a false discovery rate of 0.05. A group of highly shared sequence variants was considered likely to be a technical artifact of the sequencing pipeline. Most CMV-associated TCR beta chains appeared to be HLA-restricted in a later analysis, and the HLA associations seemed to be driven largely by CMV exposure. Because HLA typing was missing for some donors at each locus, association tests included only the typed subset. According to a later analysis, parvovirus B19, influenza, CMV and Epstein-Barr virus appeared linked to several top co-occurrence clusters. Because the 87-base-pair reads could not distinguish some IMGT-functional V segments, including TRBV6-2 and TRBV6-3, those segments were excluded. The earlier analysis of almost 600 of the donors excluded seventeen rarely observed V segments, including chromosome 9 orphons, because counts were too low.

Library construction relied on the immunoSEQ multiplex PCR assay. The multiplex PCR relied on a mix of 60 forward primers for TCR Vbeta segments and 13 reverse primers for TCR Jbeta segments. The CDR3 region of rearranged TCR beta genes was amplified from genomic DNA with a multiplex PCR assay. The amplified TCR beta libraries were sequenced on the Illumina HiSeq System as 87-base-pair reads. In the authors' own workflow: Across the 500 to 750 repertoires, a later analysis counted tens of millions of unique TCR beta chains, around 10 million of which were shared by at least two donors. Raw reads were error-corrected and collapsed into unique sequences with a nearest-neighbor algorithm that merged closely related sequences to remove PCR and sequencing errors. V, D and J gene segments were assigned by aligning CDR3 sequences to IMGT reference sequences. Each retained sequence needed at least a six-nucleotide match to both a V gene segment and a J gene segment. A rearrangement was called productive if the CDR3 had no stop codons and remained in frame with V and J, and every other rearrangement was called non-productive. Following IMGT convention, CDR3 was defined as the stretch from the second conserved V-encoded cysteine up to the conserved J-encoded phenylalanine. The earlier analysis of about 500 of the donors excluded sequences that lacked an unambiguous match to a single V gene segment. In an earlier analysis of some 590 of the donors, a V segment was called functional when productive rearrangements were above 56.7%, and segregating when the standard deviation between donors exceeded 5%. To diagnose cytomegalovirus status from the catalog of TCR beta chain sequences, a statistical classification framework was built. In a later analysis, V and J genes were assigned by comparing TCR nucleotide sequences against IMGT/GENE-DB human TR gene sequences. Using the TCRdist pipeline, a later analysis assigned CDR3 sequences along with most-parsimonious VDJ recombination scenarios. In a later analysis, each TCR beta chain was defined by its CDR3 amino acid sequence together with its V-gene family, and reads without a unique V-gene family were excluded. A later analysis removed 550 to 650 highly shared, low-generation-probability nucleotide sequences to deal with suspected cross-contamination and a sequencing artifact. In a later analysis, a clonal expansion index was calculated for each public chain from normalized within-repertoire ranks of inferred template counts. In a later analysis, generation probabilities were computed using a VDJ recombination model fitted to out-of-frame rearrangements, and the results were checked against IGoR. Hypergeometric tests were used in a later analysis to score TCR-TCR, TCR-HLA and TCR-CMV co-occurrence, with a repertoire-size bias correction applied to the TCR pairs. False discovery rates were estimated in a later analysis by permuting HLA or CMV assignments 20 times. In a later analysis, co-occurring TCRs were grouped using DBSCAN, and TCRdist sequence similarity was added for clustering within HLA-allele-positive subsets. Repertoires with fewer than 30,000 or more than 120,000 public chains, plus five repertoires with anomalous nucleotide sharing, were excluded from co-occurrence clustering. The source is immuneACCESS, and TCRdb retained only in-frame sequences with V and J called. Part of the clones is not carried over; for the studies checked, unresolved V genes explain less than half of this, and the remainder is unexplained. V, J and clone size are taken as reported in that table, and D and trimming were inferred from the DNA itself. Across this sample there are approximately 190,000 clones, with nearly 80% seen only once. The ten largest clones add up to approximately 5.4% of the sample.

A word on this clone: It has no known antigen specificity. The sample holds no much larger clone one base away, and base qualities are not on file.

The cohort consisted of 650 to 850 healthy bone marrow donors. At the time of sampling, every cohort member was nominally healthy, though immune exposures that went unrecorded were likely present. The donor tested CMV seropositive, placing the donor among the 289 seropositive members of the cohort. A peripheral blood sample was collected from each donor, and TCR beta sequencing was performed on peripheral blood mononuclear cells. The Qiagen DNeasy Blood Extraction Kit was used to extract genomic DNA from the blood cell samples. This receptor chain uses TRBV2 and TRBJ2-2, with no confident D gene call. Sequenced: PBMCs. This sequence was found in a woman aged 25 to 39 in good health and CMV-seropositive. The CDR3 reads CASSVMRNGELFF. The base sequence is TGTGCCAGCAGTGTTATGCGTAACGGGGAGCTGTTTTTT.